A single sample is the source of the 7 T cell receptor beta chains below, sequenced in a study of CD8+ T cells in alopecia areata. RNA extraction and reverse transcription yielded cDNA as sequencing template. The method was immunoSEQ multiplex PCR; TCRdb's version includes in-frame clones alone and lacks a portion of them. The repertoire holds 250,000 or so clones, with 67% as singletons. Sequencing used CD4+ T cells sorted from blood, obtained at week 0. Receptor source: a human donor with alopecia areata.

CDR3 amino acids: CASSLGQDTEAFF. The CDR3 DNA follows: TGTGCCAGCAGCTTGGGACAGGACACTGAAGCTTTCTTT. The chain employs TRBV5-4 and TRBJ1-1, with D perhaps matching TRBD1 (6 bases). This CDR3 has 13 residues. Germline V gives CDR1 SGHNT, CDR2 YYREEE (reference sequence). Trimming shortened V by 0 bases and J by 3 bases, and 6 bases separated the two germline ends.

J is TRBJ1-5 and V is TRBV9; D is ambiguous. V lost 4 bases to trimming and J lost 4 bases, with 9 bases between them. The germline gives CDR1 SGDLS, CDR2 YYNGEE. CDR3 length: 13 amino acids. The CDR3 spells CASSLDPNQPQHF. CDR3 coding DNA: TGTGCCAGCAGCCTCGACCCTAATCAGCCCCAGCATTTT.

CDR3 in amino acids: CASRRTQVAYEQYF. CDR3 sequence (DNA): TGTGCCAGCAGACGGACACAGGTAGCCTACGAGCAGTACTTC. The chain links TRBV7-2 to TRBJ2-7; TRBD1 might be the D (5 bases). This CDR3 spans 14 amino acids. Trimming cost V 6 bases and J 2 bases, with 14 bases left between them. Germline V gives CDR1 SGHTA, CDR2 FQGNSA.

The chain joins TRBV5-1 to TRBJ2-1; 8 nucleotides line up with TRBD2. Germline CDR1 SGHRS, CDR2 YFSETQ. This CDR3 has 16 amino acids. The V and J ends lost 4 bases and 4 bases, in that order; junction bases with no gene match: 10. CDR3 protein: CASSPPGRGDYNEQFF. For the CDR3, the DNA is TGCGCCAGCAGCCCGCCGGGGCGGGGGGATTACAATGAGCAGTTCTTC.

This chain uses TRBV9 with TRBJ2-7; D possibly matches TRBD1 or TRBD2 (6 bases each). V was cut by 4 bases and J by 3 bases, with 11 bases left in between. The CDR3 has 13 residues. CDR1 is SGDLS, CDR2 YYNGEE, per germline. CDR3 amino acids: CASSPKGGYEQYF. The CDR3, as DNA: TGTGCCAGCAGCCCCAAGGGGGGCTACGAGCAGTACTTC.

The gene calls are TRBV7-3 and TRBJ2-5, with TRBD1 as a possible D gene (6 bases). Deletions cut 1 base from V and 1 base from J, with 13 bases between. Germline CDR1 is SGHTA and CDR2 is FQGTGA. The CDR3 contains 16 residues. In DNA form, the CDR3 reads TGTGCCAGCAGCTTAATTGGGGGACACATCCAAGAGACCCAGTACTTC. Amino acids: CASSLIGGHIQETQYF.

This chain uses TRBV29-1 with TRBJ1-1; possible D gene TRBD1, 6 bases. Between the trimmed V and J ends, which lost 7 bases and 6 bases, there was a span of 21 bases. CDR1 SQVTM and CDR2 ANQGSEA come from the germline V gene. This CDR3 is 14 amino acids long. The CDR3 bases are TGCAGCGGAAGGGGGGCTCGAGGGTTCGCTGAAGCTTTCTTT. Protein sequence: CSGRGARGFAEAFF.